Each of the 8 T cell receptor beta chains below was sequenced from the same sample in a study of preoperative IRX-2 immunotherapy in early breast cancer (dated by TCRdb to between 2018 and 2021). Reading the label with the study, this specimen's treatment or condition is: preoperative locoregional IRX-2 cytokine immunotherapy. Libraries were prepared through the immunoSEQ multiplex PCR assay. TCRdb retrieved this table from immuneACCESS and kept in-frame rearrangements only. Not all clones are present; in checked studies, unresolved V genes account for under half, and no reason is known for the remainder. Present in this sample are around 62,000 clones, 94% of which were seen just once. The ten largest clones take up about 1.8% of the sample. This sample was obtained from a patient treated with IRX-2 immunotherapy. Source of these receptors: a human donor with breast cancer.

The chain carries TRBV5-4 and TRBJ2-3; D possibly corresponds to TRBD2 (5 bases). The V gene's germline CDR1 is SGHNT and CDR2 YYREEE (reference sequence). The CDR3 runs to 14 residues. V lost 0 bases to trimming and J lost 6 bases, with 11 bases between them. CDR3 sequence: CASSLGSAEDTQYF. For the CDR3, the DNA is TGTGCCAGCAGCTTGGGGTCAGCGGAGGATACGCAGTATTTT.

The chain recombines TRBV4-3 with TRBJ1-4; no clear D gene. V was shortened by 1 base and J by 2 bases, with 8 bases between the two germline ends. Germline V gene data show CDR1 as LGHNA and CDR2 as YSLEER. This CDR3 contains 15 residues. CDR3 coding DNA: TGCGCCAGCAGCCAAGGGGTTATGACTAATGAAAAACTGTTTTTT. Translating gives CASSQGVMTNEKLFF.

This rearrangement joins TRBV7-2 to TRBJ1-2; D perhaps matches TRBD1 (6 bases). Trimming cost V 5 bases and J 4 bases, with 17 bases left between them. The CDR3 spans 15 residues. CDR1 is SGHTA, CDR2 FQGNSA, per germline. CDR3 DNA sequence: TGTGCCAGCAGCGTTAGGGGTGGGGGGGCCTATGGCTACACCTTC. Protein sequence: CASSVRGGGAYGYTF. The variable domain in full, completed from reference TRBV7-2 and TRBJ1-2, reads GAGVSQSPSNKVTEKGKDVELRCDPISGHTALYWYRQSLGQGLEFLIYFQGNSAPDKSGLPSDRFSAERTGGSVSTLTIQRTQQEDSAVYLCASSVRGGGAYGYTFGSGTRLTVV.

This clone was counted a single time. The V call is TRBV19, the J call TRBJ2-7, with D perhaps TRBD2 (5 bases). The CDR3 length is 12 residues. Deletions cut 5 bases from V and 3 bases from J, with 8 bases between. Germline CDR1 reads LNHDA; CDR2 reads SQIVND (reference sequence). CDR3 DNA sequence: TGTGCCAGTAGTGCGGACTTCTACGAGCAGTACTTC. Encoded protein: CASSADFYEQYF. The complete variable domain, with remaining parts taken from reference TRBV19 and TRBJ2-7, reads DGGITQSPKYLFRKEGQNVTLSCEQNLNHDAMYWYRQDPGQGLRLIYYSQIVNDFQKGDIAEGYSVSREKKESFPLTVTSAQKNPTAFYLCASSADFYEQYFGPGTRLTVT.

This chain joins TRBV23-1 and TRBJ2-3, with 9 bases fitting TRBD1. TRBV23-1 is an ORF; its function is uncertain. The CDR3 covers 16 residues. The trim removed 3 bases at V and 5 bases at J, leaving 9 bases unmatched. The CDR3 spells CASSQMRTGVEDTQYF. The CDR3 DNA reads TGCGCCAGCAGTCAGATGAGGACAGGGGTAGAAGATACGCAGTATTTT.

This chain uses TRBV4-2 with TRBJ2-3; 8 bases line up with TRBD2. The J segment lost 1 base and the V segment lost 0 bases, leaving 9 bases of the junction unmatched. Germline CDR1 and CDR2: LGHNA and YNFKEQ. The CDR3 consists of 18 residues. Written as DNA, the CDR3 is TGTGCCAGCAGCCAAGACGCCACGGGAGGGTCTGGCACAGATACGCAGTATTTT. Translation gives CASSQDATGGSGTDTQYF.

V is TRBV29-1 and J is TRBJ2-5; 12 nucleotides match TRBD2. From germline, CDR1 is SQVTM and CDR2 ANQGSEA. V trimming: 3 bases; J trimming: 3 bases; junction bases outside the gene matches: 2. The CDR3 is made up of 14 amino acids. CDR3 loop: CSVDRLAGEETQYF. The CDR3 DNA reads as TGCAGCGTTGATCGACTAGCGGGAGAAGAGACCCAGTACTTC.

This chain's CDR3 is CAGGDWATNEKLFF. In nucleotides, the CDR3 is TGTGCCGGCGGGGATTGGGCAACTAATGAAAAACTGTTTTTT. V is TRBV7-9 and J is TRBJ1-4, with D unclear. Germline V CDR1 and CDR2: SEHNR, FQNEAQ (reference sequence). Trimming took 11 bases from V and 0 from J, leaving 13 bases between them. The CDR3 consists of 14 residues.